The source of this T cell receptor (beta chain) is a study of blood T cell repertoires in COVID-19. Profiling relied on immunoSEQ multiplex PCR, and the TCRdb table lists in-frame clones only, not all of them. The profile covers 150,000 to 200,000 clones, with roughly 90% appearing a single time and over 15% taken by the ten largest. The CDR3 runs to 19 residues. CDR1 and CDR2 from the germline V gene are SGHVS and FQNEAQ. The J segment lost 0 bases and the V segment lost 6 bases, leaving 18 bases of the junction unmatched. The sample taken for sequencing was peripheral blood. The TCR comes from a man aged 55 to 70 with active or convalescent COVID-19. The chain joins TRBV7-8 to TRBJ2-7, with TRBD1 identical over 9 bases. The CDR3 DNA reads as TGTGCCAGCAGAGATTCCCCGGGACAGGGACCCTTTAGCTCCTACGAGCAGTACTTC. Amino acid sequence: CASRDSPGQGPFSSYEQYF.